Listed here is a single T cell receptor beta chain. The trim removed 3 bases at V and 3 bases at J, leaving 12 bases unmatched. This CDR3 is built from 17 residues. The V gene's germline CDR1 is SGHAT and CDR2 FQNNGV. The record originates from a study of technical replicates of blood from a handful of donors. TCRdb's copy holds only in-frame clones and misses some; the assay was immunoSEQ multiplex PCR. The sample carries about 82,000 clones, around 93% recorded once. The origin of this receptor is a human donor in good health. This sequence joins TRBV11-2 and TRBJ2-3, with TRBD2 matching 7 bases. The specimen was T cells isolated from PBMCs. The CDR3 sequence is CASSFIKRRGTTDTQYF. As DNA, the CDR3 is TGTGCCAGCAGCTTTATAAAACGGCGGGGGACGACAGATACGCAGTATTTT.